The TCR beta chain described here comes from a study of control samples from healthy donors and cancer patients. Produced via immunoSEQ multiplex PCR; TCRdb's table is partial and in-frame only. The sample lists 130,000 or so clones, around 92% occurring once. This CDR3 comprises 14 residues. The germline V gene encodes CDR1 SGHVS and CDR2 FQNEAQ. Trimming removed 3 bases from V and 4 bases from J, with 10 bases in between. The chain is built from TRBV7-8 and TRBJ2-1, with D maybe TRBD2 (5 bases). This TCR derives from a woman aged 45-60 years in good health. The sample consisted of blood. CDR3 residues: CASSFRWEYNEQFF. CDR3 DNA sequence: TGTGCCAGCAGCTTTCGATGGGAGTACAATGAGCAGTTCTTC.